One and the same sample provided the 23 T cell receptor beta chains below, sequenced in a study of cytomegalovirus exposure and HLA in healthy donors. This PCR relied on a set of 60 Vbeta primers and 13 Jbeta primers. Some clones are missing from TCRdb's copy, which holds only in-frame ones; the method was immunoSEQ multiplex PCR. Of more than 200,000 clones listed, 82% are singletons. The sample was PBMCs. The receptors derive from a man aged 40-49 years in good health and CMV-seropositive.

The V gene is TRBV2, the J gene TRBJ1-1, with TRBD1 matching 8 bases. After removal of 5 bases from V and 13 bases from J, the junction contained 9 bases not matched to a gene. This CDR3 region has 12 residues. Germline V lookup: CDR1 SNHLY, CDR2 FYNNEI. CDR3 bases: TGTGCCAGCAGTCCCGACAGGGGAGGTCTTTTCTTT. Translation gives CASSPDRGGLFF.

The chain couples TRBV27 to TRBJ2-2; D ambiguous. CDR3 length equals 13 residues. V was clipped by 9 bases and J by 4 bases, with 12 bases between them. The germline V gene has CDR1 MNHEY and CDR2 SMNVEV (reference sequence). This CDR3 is CASRSPGTGELFF. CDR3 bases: TGTGCCAGTCGATCCCCGGGCACCGGGGAGCTGTTTTTT.

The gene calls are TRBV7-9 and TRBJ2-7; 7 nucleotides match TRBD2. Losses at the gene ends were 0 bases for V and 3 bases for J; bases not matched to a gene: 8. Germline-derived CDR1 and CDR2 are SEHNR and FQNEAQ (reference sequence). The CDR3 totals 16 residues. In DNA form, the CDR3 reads TGTGCCAGCAGCTTAGCGGGGAGGGGCAGGGACTACGAGCAGTACTTC. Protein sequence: CASSLAGRGRDYEQYF.

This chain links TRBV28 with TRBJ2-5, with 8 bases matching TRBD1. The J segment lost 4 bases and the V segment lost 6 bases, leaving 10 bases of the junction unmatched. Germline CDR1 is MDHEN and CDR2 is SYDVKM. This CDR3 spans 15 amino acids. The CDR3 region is CASSPPGQGRETQYF. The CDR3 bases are TGTGCCAGCAGCCCGCCCGGACAGGGACGAGAGACCCAGTACTTC.

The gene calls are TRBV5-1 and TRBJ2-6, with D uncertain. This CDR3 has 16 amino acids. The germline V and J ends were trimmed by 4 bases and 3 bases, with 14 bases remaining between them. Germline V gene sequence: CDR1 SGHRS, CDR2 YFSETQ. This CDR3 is CASSVLPGGGANVLTF. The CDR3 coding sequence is TGCGCCAGCAGCGTGCTTCCGGGTGGTGGGGCCAACGTCCTGACTTTC.

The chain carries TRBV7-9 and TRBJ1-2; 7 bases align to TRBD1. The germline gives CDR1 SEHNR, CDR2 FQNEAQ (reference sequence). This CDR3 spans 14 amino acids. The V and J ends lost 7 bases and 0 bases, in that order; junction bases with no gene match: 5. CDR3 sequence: CASTRGEANYGYTF. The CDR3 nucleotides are TGTGCCAGCACCAGGGGGGAAGCTAACTATGGCTACACCTTC.

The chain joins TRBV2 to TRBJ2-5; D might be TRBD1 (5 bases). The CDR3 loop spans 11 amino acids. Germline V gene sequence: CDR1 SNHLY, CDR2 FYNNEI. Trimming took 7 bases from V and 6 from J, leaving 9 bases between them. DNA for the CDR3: TGTGCCAGCACCTTGGGGCAGACCCAGTACTTC. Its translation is CASTLGQTQYF. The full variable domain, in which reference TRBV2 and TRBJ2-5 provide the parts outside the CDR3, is EPEVTQTPSHQVTQMGQEVILRCVPISNHLYFYWYRQILGQKVEFLVSFYNNEISEKSEIFDDQFSVERPDGSNFTLKIRSTKLEDSAMYFCASTLGQTQYFGPGTRLLVL.

CDR3 coding DNA: TGTGCCAGCAGCTTACTTAGCTCCTACGAGCAGTACGTC. It yields the protein CASSLLSSYEQYV. The gene calls are TRBV5-6 and TRBJ2-7; no firm D call. The CDR3 length is 13 residues. The germline V gene has CDR1 SGHDT and CDR2 YYEEEE. The V gene lost 2 bases and the J gene lost 0 bases, with 6 bases spanning the gap.

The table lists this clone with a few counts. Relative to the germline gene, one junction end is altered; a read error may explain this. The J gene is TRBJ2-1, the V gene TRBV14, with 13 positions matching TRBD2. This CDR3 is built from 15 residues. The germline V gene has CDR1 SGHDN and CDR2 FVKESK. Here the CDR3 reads CASSQDRTSGSGLLF. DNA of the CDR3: TGTGCCAGCAGCCAAGACCGGACTAGCGGGAGTGGTCTCCTCTTC.

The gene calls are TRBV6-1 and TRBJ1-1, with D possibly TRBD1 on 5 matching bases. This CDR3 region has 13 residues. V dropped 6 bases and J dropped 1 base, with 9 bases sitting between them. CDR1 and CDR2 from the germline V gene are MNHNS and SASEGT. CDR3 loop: CASSSDRNTEAFF. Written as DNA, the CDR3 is TGTGCCAGCAGCTCTGACAGGAACACTGAAGCTTTCTTT.

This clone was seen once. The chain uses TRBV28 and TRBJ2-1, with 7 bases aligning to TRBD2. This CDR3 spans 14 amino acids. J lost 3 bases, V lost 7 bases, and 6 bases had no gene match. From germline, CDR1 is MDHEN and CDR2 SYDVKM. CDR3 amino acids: CASTGTGGYNEQFF. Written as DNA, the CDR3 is TGTGCCAGCACCGGGACGGGGGGCTACAATGAGCAGTTCTTC.

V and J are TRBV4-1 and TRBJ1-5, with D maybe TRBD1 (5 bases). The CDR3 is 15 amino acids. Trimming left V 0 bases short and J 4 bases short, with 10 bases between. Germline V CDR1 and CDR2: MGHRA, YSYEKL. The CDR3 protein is CASSQDWQGNQPQHF. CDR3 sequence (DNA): TGCGCCAGCAGCCAAGATTGGCAGGGAAATCAGCCCCAGCATTTT.

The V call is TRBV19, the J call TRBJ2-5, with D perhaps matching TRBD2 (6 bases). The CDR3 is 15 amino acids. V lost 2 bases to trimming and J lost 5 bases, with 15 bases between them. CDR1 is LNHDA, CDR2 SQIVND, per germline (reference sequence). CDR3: CASSISPGEYETQYF. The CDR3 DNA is TGTGCCAGTAGTATATCCCCGGGGGAATACGAGACCCAGTACTTC.

The CDR3 DNA reads as TGTGCCAGCAGCAGATGGACAGGGTCGGGCAATCAGCCCCAGCATTTT. The encoded protein is CASSRWTGSGNQPQHF. This chain uses TRBV7-9 with TRBJ1-5; 8 bases agree with TRBD1. CDR3 size: 16 residues. Per the germline V gene, CDR1 is SEHNR and CDR2 is FQNEAQ (reference sequence). Trimming removed 5 bases from V and 2 bases from J; junction bases left unmatched: 8.

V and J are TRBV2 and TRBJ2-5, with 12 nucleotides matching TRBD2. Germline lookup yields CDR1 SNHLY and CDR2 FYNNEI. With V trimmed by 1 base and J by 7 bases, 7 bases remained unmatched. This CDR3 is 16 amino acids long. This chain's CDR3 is CASSEVPSGRAGTQYF. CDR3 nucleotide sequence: TGTGCCAGCAGTGAAGTGCCTAGCGGGAGGGCTGGGACCCAGTACTTC.

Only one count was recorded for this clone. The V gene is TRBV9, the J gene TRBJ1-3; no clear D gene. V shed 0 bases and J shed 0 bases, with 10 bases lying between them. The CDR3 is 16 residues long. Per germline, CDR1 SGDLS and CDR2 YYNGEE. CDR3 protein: CASSVALGSSGNTIYF. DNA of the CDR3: TGTGCCAGCAGCGTAGCTTTAGGGAGCTCTGGAAACACCATATATTTT. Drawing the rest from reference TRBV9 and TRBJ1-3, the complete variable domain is DSGVTQTPKHLITATGQRVTLRCSPRSGDLSVYWYQQSLDQGLQFLIQYYNGEERAKGNILERFSAQQFPDLHSELNLSSLELGDSALYFCASSVALGSSGNTIYFGEGSWLTVV.

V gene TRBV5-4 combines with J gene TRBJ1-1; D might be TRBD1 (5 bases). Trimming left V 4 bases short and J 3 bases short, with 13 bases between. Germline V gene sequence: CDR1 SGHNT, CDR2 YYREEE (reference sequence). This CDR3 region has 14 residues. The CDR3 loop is CASSKIPGDTEAFF. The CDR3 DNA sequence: TGTGCCAGCAGCAAGATCCCGGGGGACACTGAAGCTTTCTTT.

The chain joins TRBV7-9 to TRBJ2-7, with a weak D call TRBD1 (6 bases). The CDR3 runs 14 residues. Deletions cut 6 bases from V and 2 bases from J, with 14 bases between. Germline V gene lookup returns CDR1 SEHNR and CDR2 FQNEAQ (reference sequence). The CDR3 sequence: CASRGTTGTYEQYF. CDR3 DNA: TGTGCCAGCAGGGGGACGACAGGCACCTACGAGCAGTACTTC. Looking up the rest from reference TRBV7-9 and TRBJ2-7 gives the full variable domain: DTGVSQNPRHKITKRGQNVTFRCDPISEHNRLYWYRQTLGQGPEFLTYFQNEAQLEKSRLLSDRFSAERPKGSFSTLEIQRTEQGDSAMYLCASRGTTGTYEQYFGPGTRLTVT.

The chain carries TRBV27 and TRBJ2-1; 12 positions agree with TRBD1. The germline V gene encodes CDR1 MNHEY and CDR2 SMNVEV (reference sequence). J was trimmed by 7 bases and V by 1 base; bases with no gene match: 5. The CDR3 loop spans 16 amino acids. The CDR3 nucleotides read TGTGCCAGCAGTTTATATGGGACAGGGGGCTTGAATGAGCAGTTCTTC. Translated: CASSLYGTGGLNEQFF.

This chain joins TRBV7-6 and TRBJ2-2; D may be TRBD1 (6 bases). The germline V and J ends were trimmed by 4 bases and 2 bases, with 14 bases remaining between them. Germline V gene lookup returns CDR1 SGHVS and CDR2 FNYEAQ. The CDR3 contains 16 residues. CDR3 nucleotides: TGTGCCAGCAGCTCTTACTCCGGGACAAACACCGGGGAGCTGTTTTTT. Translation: CASSSYSGTNTGELFF.

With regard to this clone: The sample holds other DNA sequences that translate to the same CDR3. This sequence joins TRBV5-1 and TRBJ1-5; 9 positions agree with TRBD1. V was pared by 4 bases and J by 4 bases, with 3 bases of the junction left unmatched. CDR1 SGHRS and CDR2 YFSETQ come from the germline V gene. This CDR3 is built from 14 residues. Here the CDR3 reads CASSPGQGNQPQHF. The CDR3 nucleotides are TGCGCCAGCAGCCCAGGACAGGGGAATCAGCCCCAGCATTTT.

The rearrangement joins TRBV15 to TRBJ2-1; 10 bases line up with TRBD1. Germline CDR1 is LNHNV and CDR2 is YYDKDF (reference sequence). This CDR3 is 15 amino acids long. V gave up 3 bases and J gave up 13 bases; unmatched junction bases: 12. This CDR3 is CATSREDRGRRIQFF. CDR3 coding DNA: TGTGCCACCAGCAGGGAAGACAGGGGGCGAAGGATTCAGTTCTTC.

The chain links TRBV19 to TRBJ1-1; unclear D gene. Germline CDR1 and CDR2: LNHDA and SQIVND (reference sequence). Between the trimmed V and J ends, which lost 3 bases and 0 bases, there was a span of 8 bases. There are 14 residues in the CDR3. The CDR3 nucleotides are TGTGCCAGTAGTATGAGGCGGGTGAACACTGAAGCTTTCTTT. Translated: CASSMRRVNTEAFF.